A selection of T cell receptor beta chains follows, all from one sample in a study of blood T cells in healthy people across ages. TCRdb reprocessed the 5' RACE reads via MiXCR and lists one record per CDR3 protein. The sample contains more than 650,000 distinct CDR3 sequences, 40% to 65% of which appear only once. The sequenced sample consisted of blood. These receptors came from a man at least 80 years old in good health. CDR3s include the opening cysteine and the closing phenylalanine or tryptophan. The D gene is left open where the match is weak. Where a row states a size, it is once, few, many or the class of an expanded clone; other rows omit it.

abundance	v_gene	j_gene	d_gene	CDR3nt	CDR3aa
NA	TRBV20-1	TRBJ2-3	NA	TGCAGTGCTAGAGATCTGGGGAATGGGAGATACGCGTATTTT	CSARDLGNGRYAYF
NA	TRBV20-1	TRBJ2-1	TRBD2	TGCAGTGCTTCACCGGGACTAGCGGTCACTGAGCAGTTCTTC	CSASPGLAVTEQFF
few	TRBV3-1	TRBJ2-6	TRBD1	TGTGCCAGCAGCCAAATGATCACGAGGGGGCTCGGGGCCAACGTCCTGACTTTC	CASSQMITRGLGANVLTF
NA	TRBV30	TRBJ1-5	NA	TGTGCCTGGAGCCCACCGGGGGATCAGCCCCAGCATTTT	CAWSPPGDQPQHF
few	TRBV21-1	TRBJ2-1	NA	TGTGCCAGCCGGGACGACTCCTACAATGAGCAGTTCTTC	CASRDDSYNEQFF
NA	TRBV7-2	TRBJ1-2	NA	TGTGCCAGCAGCCCAGTCCGGGGGTCAAACTATGGCTACACCTTC	CASSPVRGSNYGYTF
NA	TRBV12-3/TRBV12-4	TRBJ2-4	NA	TGTGCCAGCAGTTTACAGGGGTTTGTAAACATTCAGTACTTC	CASSLQGFVNIQYF
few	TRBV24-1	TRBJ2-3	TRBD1	TGTGCCACCAGTGACCGTGGGACAGGGGGGGATACGCAGTATTTT	CATSDRGTGGDTQYF
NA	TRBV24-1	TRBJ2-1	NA	TGTGCCACCAGTGAACCCGCTACAGGGACAAGAGTCTACAATGAGCAGTTCTTC	CATSEPATGTRVYNEQFF
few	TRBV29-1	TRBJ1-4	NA	TGCAGCGTTGTTGACAGGACTAATGAAAAACTGTTTTTT	CSVVDRTNEKLFF
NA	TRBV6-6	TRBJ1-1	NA	TGTGCCAGCAGTCTCCCCGGGGGACTGACGAACACTGAAGCTTTCTTT	CASSLPGGLTNTEAFF
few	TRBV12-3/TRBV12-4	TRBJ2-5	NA	TGTGCCAGCAGTCAACTGACTCGGGCAGAGACCCAGTACTTC	CASSQLTRAETQYF
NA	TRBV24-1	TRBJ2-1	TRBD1	TGTGCCACCAGCCCACAGGGGCGCACCTACAATGAGCAGTTCTTC	CATSPQGRTYNEQFF
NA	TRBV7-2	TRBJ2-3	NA	TGTGCCAGCAGCTTCGGCCCGGCAGATACGCAGTATTTT	CASSFGPADTQYF
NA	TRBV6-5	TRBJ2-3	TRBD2	TGTGCCAGCAGTGCGGTGGGAGGGCCAACAGATACGCAGTATTTT	CASSAVGGPTDTQYF
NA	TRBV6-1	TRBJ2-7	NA	TGTGCCAGCAGTGCCCTGGTCAGCTCCTACGAGCAGTACTTC	CASSALVSSYEQYF
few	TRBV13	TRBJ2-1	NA	TGTGCCAGCAGCTCCGGGACGGTTAGCTCCTACAATGAGCAGTTCTTC	CASSSGTVSSYNEQFF
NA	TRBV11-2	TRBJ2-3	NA	TGTGCCAGCAGCTTAGCACGAGGGGGCACAGATACGCAGTATTTT	CASSLARGGTDTQYF
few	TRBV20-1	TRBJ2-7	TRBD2	TGCAGTGCTAGTGGACTAGCGGGTAACTCCTACGAGCAGTACTTC	CSASGLAGNSYEQYF
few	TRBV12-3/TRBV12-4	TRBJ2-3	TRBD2	TGTGCCAGCAGTTCAGGGGGTCTAGCGGGAGCCGGCCCAGATACGCAGTATTTT	CASSSGGLAGAGPDTQYF
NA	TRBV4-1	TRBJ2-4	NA	TGCGCCAGCAGCCACCCCCCCGGGGAAAACATTCAGTACTTC	CASSHPPGENIQYF
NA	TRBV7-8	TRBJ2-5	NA	TGTGCCAGCAGCTTATCCGCTAGACCAGAGACCCAGTACTTC	CASSLSARPETQYF
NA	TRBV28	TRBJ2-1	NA	TGTGCCAGCAGTTTTTCGGGTCACAATGAGCAGTTCTTC	CASSFSGHNEQFF
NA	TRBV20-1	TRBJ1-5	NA	TGCAGTGCTAGAGCCGGGGGCCCGGTTCAGCCCCAGCATTTT	CSARAGGPVQPQHF
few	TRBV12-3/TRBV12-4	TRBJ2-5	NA	TGTGCCAGCAGTTTTTCCAATAAGGGGGAGACCCAGTACTTC	CASSFSNKGETQYF
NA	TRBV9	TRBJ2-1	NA	TGTGCCAGCAGCGCTCCCCCGGGGGAGTACAATGAGCAGTTCTTC	CASSAPPGEYNEQFF
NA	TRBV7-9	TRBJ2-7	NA	TGTGCCAGCAGCAGGCGCCGGGACATCTCCTACGAGCAGTACTTC	CASSRRRDISYEQYF
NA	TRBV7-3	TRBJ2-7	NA	TGTGCCAGCAGCCCCGGGGGTAGCTCCTACAATGAGCAGTACTTC	CASSPGGSSYNEQYF
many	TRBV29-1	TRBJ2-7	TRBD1	TGCAGCGTTGCCCCGTCACCTCGACAGGGACGCGGCTACGAGCAGTACTTC	CSVAPSPRQGRGYEQYF
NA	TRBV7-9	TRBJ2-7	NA	TGTGCCAGCAGCTTAGCTTTGGCAGGGAACGAGCAGTACTTC	CASSLALAGNEQYF
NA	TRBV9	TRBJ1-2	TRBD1	TGTGCCAGCAGCGAACGGACAGGGTATGGCTACACCTTC	CASSERTGYGYTF
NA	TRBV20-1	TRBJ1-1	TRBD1	TGCAGTCTCTTGATGCGGACAGGGGTAGGAGACACTGAAGCTTTCTTT	CSLLMRTGVGDTEAFF
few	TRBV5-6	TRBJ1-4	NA	TGTGCCAGCAGCCAGACCATGAATGAAAAACTGTTTTTT	CASSQTMNEKLFF
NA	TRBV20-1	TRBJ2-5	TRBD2	TGCAGTGCTTTACGGCAGCGGGGAGGGAAAGAGACCCAGTACTTC	CSALRQRGGKETQYF
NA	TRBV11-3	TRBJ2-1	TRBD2	TGTGCCAGCAGCTCCGAAGGACTAGCGGGCTACAATGAGCAGTTCTTC	CASSSEGLAGYNEQFF
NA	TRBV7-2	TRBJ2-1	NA	TGTGCCAGCAGCTTAACAGCAGCTACTTACAATGGGCAGTTCTTC	CASSLTAATYNGQFF
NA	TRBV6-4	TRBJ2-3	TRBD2	TGTGCCACCTTGCCGGGACTAGCGGGAGGGCACAGATACGCGTATTTT	CATLPGLAGGHRYAYF
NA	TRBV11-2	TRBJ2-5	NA	TGTGCCAGCAGCCCTCGAACAGGGAAACAAGAGACCCAGTACTTC	CASSPRTGKQETQYF
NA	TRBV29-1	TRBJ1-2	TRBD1	TGCAGCGTCAATGGACAGGATGGCTACACCTTC	CSVNGQDGYTF
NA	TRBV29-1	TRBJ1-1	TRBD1	TGCAGCGTTGGGACAGGGAACACTGAAGCTTTCTTT	CSVGTGNTEAFF
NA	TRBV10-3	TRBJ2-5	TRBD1	TGTGCCATCAGTGACAGGGGGCGTTCAGAGACCCAGTACTTC	CAISDRGRSETQYF
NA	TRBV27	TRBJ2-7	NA	TGTGCCAGCAGTTTTGGCCAGCGATACGAGCAGTACTTC	CASSFGQRYEQYF
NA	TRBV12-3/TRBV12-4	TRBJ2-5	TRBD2	TGTGCCAGCAGCCAGGGAACTAGCGGGACCAATGAGCAGTACTTC	CASSQGTSGTNEQYF
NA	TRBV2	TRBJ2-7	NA	TGTGCCAGCGCCCCTCGAGACGAGCAGTACTTC	CASAPRDEQYF
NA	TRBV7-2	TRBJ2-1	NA	TGTGCCAGCAGCTTAGGGCAGGGCCCTCGGGAGCAGTTCTTC	CASSLGQGPREQFF
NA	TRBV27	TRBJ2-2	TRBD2	TGTGCCAGCAGCTTCAGAGCGGGGCTAAACACCGGGGAGCTGTTTTTT	CASSFRAGLNTGELFF
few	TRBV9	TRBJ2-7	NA	TGTGCCAGCAGCGTAGGGGTAGGGGCCGAGCAGTACTTC	CASSVGVGAEQYF
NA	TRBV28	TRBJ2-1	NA	TGTGCCAGCAGTTTAGGAGGGGCCAACTACAATGAGCAGTTCTTC	CASSLGGANYNEQFF
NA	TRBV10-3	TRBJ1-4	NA	TGTACCATCAGTGATGCAGGGTCAACTAATGAAAAACTGTTTTTT	CTISDAGSTNEKLFF